The 29 T cell receptor beta chains listed next were all sequenced from one sample in a study of post-analysis software for immune sequencing data (dated by TCRdb to between 2014 and 2016). For these TCRs, the target antigens are not known. Preparation of the library involved PCR. Sequencing was performed on an Illumina HiSeq 2500. To reduce PCR and sequencing biases, unique molecular identifiers were incorporated into the TCR beta cDNA libraries. TCRdb took the public reads, trimmed them with fastp at Q25, ran MiXCR for clone calling and kept in-frame beta chains. Each record represents a unique CDR3 protein, reported with the most common genes and DNA among its rows. A total of more than 350,000 distinct CDR3 sequences appear in this sample, approximately 38% of them only once. Clones ranked in the top ten supply around 8% of the sample. Beyond this particular receptor, the publication reports: Patients showed significantly higher frequencies than controls for about 5 TRBV segments, among them TRBV5-6, TRBV5-1 and TRBV20-1.

The sample comprised blood. The receptors were sampled from a girl aged 2-9 years with multiple sclerosis.

The CDR3 protein is CASSRGPNSYEQYF. CDR3 coding DNA: TGTGCCAGCAGTCGGGGGCCAAACTCCTACGAGCAGTACTTC. This sequence joins TRBV28 and TRBJ2-7; D possibly uses TRBD1 or TRBD2 (6 bases each). This CDR3 region has 14 residues. V lost 5 bases and J 0 bases, leaving 11 bases between the germline ends. CDR1 and CDR2 (germline): MDHEN, SYDVKM.

This clonotype was detected once. The chain uses TRBV20-1 and TRBJ2-7, with 14 bases lining up with TRBD2. Judging by the DNA end, TRBJ2-4 fits better; the J call may be wrong. The CDR3 contains 18 residues. Germline lookup yields CDR1 DFQATT and CDR2 SNEGSKA (reference sequence). The CDR3 here is CSAPPGLAGVEDKNIQYF. The CDR3 nucleotides read TGCAGTGCCCCCCCGGGACTAGCGGGAGTCGAGGACAAAAACATTCAGTACTTC.

The rearrangement links TRBV11-2 to TRBJ2-1, with TRBD2 matching over 8 bases. The ends lost 4 bases at V and 4 bases at J; junction bases unmatched: 6. Germline-derived CDR1 and CDR2 are SGHAT and FQNNGV. The CDR3 spans 15 residues. The CDR3 coding sequence is TGTGCCAGCAGCTCACGGTCGGGAGGGTACAATGAGCAGTTCTTC. It codes for CASSSRSGGYNEQFF.

The chain is built from TRBV9 and TRBJ2-5, with D uncertain. The CDR3 is made up of 14 amino acids. The V gene's germline CDR1 is SGDLS and CDR2 YYNGEE. V lost 0 bases to trimming and J lost 5 bases, with 11 bases between them. The CDR3 nucleotides are TGTGCCAGCAGCGTAGAGCCTCACCGGGAGACCCAGTACTTC. It translates to CASSVEPHRETQYF.

This clonotype was counted only a few times. Here the CDR3 DNA reads TGTGCCAGCTTTAGAGAGGGGAGTCTTCAGCCCCAGCATTTT. Residues: CASFREGSLQPQHF. The chain is built from TRBV12-3 or TRBV12-4 and TRBJ1-5; the D gene is possibly TRBD1 (5 bases). V was clipped by 8 bases and J by 6 bases, with 17 bases between them. The CDR3 is 14 amino acids.

DNA of the CDR3: TGTGCCAGCAGCGTGGGACTAGCGGGAGTAGACGAGCAGTTCTTC. Amino acids: CASSVGLAGVDEQFF. The V and J genes are TRBV9 and TRBJ2-1; 14 bases match TRBD2. This CDR3 region has 15 residues. The V gene's germline CDR1 is SGDLS and CDR2 YYNGEE. V trimming: 2 bases; J trimming: 10 bases; junction bases outside the gene matches: 5.

The V gene is TRBV28, the J gene TRBJ2-4; no firm D call. Germline loops: CDR1 MDHEN, CDR2 SYDVKM. The CDR3 sequence is 15 residues long. Trimming removed 8 bases from V and 1 base from J, with 15 bases in between. CDR3 coding DNA: TGTGCCAGCGTGAAAGGGTATAGGGCCAAAAACATTCAGTACTTC. Translating it yields CASVKGYRAKNIQYF. The variable domain in full, completed from reference TRBV28 and TRBJ2-4, reads DVKVTQSSRYLVKRTGEKVFLECVQDMDHENMFWYRQDPGLGLRLIYFSYDVKMKEKGDIPEGYSVSREKKERFSLILESASTNQTSMYLCASVKGYRAKNIQYFGAGTRLSVL.

The chain couples TRBV7-3 to TRBJ1-1; D is undetermined. The CDR3 is 17 residues long. CDR1 is SGHTA, CDR2 FQGTGA, per germline. Trimming pared 0 bases from V and 5 bases from J, leaving 19 bases between. The CDR3 reads CASSLTGRRAGGTEAFF. CDR3 bases: TGTGCCAGCAGCTTAACAGGTCGTAGGGCAGGAGGTACTGAAGCTTTCTTT.

The chain uses TRBV27 and TRBJ2-3, with 7 bases matching TRBD2. The trim removed 0 bases at V and 7 bases at J, leaving 16 bases unmatched. The CDR3 covers 18 residues. Germline lookup yields CDR1 MNHEY and CDR2 SMNVEV (reference sequence). The CDR3 nucleotides are TGTGCCAGCAGTTTATCGAGGGGCCCCCAGCGGGAAGGTAATACGCAGTATTTT. This sequence encodes CASSLSRGPQREGNTQYF.

CDR3 sequence reads: CASSLTDRRESASTDTQYF. The CDR3 bases are TGTGCCAGCAGTTTAACTGATCGGCGGGAGTCCGCTAGCACAGATACGCAGTATTTT. The chain joins TRBV28 to TRBJ2-3; 7 bases map to TRBD2. Losses at the gene ends were 2 bases for V and 0 bases for J; bases not matched to a gene: 14. CDR3 length: 19 amino acids. Germline V gene data show CDR1 as MDHEN and CDR2 as SYDVKM.

The V call is TRBV7-6, the J call TRBJ2-1, with 7 bases fitting TRBD1. Germline CDR1 is SGHVS and CDR2 is FNYEAQ. The CDR3 is 15 amino acids. V dropped 9 bases and J dropped 2; count of bases not matched to a gene: 10. The CDR3 DNA reads TGTGCCAGTGCCCCACAGGGACAGCCCTACAATGAGCAGTTCTTC. It translates to CASAPQGQPYNEQFF.

This clonotype appeared many times. V is TRBV29-1 and J is TRBJ2-5; no clear D. Germline lookup yields CDR1 SQVTM and CDR2 ANQGSEA. The germline V and J ends were trimmed by 4 bases and 5 bases, with 8 bases remaining between them. The CDR3 totals 11 residues. The CDR3: CSVVPWETQYF. CDR3 nucleotide sequence: TGCAGCGTTGTACCGTGGGAGACCCAGTACTTC.

The rearrangement joins TRBV10-3 to TRBJ2-7, with 8 bases matching TRBD1. Looked up from germline, CDR1 is ENHRY and CDR2 is SYGVKD. V lost 5 bases to trimming and J lost 2 bases; unmatched junction nucleotides: 8. This CDR3 has 15 amino acids. This CDR3 is CAISLDRASTYEQYF. The CDR3 DNA is TGTGCCATCAGTTTGGACAGGGCATCAACCTACGAGCAGTACTTC.

The V gene is TRBV28, the J gene TRBJ2-1, with 9 bases aligning to TRBD2. The germline gives CDR1 MDHEN, CDR2 SYDVKM. The CDR3 runs 15 residues. The trim removed 7 bases at V and 7 bases at J, leaving 11 bases unmatched. CDR3 sequence (DNA): TGTGCCAGCACCCACTCCGGGCTAGCGGGAAATGAGCAGTTCTTC. Protein product: CASTHSGLAGNEQFF.

The table lists this clonotype with a few counts. The chain joins TRBV29-1 to TRBJ2-1; D assignment may be TRBD1 or TRBD2 (5 bases each). Germline CDR1 and CDR2: SQVTM and ANQGSEA. The CDR3 is 14 residues long. Trimming removed 4 bases at V and 6 bases at J, with 16 bases between. The CDR3 spells CSVAWDLMSNEQFF. CDR3 bases: TGCAGCGTTGCTTGGGACCTTATGAGCAATGAGCAGTTCTTC.

In its sample, this clonotype was seen a few times. This chain uses TRBV5-1 with TRBJ1-1; D is unclear. The V end lost 7 bases, the J end lost 3 bases, and 13 bases lay between the germline ends. CDR1 and CDR2 (germline): SGHRS, YFSETQ. This CDR3 has 13 amino acids. In nucleotides, the CDR3 is TGCGCCAGCGGACCCGAGGGTTACACTGAAGCTTTCTTT. Protein sequence: CASGPEGYTEAFF.

The chain employs TRBV12-3 or TRBV12-4 and TRBJ2-5; tentatively, D is TRBD1 (6 bases). V was pared by 6 bases and J by 2 bases, with 16 bases between. The CDR3 sequence is 15 residues long. The DNA for the CDR3 is TGTGCCAGCAGCCCAATGGGGGCTAGACAAGAGACCCAGTACTTC. Translated, it gives CASSPMGARQETQYF.

Many counts were recorded for this clonotype. The chain joins TRBV5-6 to TRBJ2-7, with 10 bases lining up with TRBD1. J gave up 2 bases and V 4 bases, and 3 bases lay outside the gene matches. The germline gives CDR1 SGHDT, CDR2 YYEEEE. The CDR3 contains 14 residues. CDR3 sequence reads: CASSHGTGAYEQYF. DNA for the CDR3: TGTGCCAGCAGCCACGGGACAGGGGCCTACGAGCAGTACTTC. Using reference TRBV5-6 and TRBJ2-7 for the parts outside the CDR3, the full variable domain is DAGVTQSPTHLIKTRGQQVTLRCSPKSGHDTVSWYQQALGQGPQFIFQYYEEEERQRGNFPDRFSGHQFPNYSSELNVNALLLGDSALYLCASSHGTGAYEQYFGPGTRLTVT.

This chain joins TRBV29-1 and TRBJ2-2; 7 bases agree with TRBD1. The CDR3 is 15 residues long. Unmatched junction bases numbered 10, after V lost 6 bases and J lost 3 bases. Germline loops: CDR1 SQVTM, CDR2 ANQGSEA. Here the CDR3 DNA reads TGCAGCGTCAGGTTACAGGGGTGGGACACCGGGGAGCTGTTTTTT. As protein: CSVRLQGWDTGELFF.

The chain employs TRBV12-3 or TRBV12-4 and TRBJ2-3, with TRBD2 matching 15 bases. Trimming at V came to 6 bases and at J to 3 bases, leaving 7 bases not matched to a gene. The CDR3 extends over 17 amino acids. Here the CDR3 DNA reads TGTGCCAGCAGCCCTGGACTAGCGGGAGGGAAGACAGATACGCAGTATTTT. This translates into CASSPGLAGGKTDTQYF.

This chain connects TRBV28 to TRBJ1-5; 11 positions match TRBD1. Trimming at V came to 3 bases and at J to 7 bases, leaving 5 bases not matched to a gene. The germline V gene has CDR1 MDHEN and CDR2 SYDVKM. The CDR3 has 15 amino acids. The CDR3: CASSFPGDRGQPQHF. For the CDR3, the DNA is TGTGCCAGCAGTTTCCCGGGGGACAGGGGGCAGCCCCAGCATTTT.

CDR3: CASSLVSRTEAFF. For the CDR3, the DNA is TGTGCCAGCAGCTTAGTATCGCGCACTGAAGCTTTCTTT. The chain joins TRBV7-9 to TRBJ1-1; D unclear. V shed 1 base and J shed 4 bases, with 7 bases lying between them. The CDR3 extends over 13 amino acids. CDR1 SEHNR and CDR2 FQNEAQ come from the germline V gene (reference sequence).

This clonotype was seen a few times. The CDR3 DNA sequence: TGCAGTGCTAGAGTGGGGGCCTACTACACCTTC. Residues: CSARVGAYYTF. The rearrangement joins TRBV20-1 to TRBJ1-2, with D possibly matching TRBD1 (6 bases). The CDR3 has 11 amino acids. Trimming pared 1 base from V and 10 bases from J, leaving 10 bases between. The V gene's germline CDR1 is DFQATT and CDR2 SNEGSKA (reference sequence).

The chain has TRBV28 and TRBJ1-5; a possible D gene is TRBD1 (5 bases). Germline V gene sequence: CDR1 MDHEN, CDR2 SYDVKM. The CDR3 is 18 residues long. Trimming cost V 7 bases and J 0 bases, with 22 bases left between them. CDR3 in amino acids: CASIGAVEGLHSNQPQHF. CDR3 coding DNA: TGTGCCAGCATAGGGGCGGTGGAAGGGCTTCATAGCAATCAGCCCCAGCATTTT.

The J gene is TRBJ1-4, the V gene TRBV7-9, with a possible D match to TRBD1 (5 bases). This CDR3 contains 15 residues. Germline lookup yields CDR1 SEHNR and CDR2 FQNEAQ (reference sequence). Trimming took 9 bases from V and 0 from J, leaving 14 bases between them. CDR3 residues: CASVDQGTTNEKLFF. In DNA, the CDR3 is TGTGCCAGTGTCGATCAGGGTACAACTAATGAAAAACTGTTTTTT.

V and J are TRBV7-3 and TRBJ1-1, with D perhaps matching TRBD1 (5 bases). V lost 1 base and J 4 bases, leaving 16 bases between the germline ends. The CDR3 is 16 amino acids. The germline CDR1 and CDR2 sequences are SGHTA and FQGTGA. CDR3 sequence: CASSLIPAGRSTEAFF. Here the CDR3 DNA reads TGTGCCAGCAGCTTAATACCCGCAGGGAGGTCCACTGAAGCTTTCTTT.

This clonotype appeared a few times. This chain joins TRBV7-8 and TRBJ2-3; D is undetermined. CDR1 is SGHVS and CDR2 is FQNEAQ in the germline V gene. V shed 5 bases and J shed 4 bases, with 13 bases lying between them. The CDR3 extends over 14 amino acids. CDR3 sequence (DNA): TGTGCCAGCAGCCCGAGGACCCGACCAGATACGCAGTATTTT. Protein: CASSPRTRPDTQYF. Variable domain in full (rest from reference TRBV7-8 and TRBJ2-3): GAGVSQSPRYKVAKRGQDVALRCDPISGHVSLFWYQQALGQGPEFLTYFQNEAQLDKSGLPSDRFFAERPEGSVSTLKIQRTQQEDSAVYLCASSPRTRPDTQYFGPGTRLTVL.

The gene calls are TRBV28 and TRBJ1-2; the D gene is possibly TRBD1 (6 bases). The V gene's germline CDR1 is MDHEN and CDR2 SYDVKM. Trimming removed 6 bases from V and 0 bases from J, with 14 bases in between. The CDR3 loop spans 15 amino acids. This chain's CDR3 is CASRSTGNTNYGYTF. The CDR3, as DNA: TGTGCCAGCAGATCGACAGGAAACACTAACTATGGCTACACCTTC.

The gene calls are TRBV3-1 and TRBJ2-3; 7 bases are shared with TRBD1. The CDR3 spans 16 residues. The germline gives CDR1 LGHDT, CDR2 YNNKEL (reference sequence). After removal of 0 bases from V and 2 bases from J, the junction contained 5 bases not matched to a gene. The CDR3 DNA sequence: TGTGCCAGCAGCCAAGATCGGACAGGATACACAGATACGCAGTATTTT. Protein sequence: CASSQDRTGYTDTQYF.